The 30 T cell receptor beta chains below come from one sample, sequenced in a study of shared clonotypes between healthy human individuals. The protocol was immunoSEQ multiplex PCR, while the TCRdb copy is restricted to in-frame clones and leaves out a portion. The table lists some 380,000 clones, 96% of them singletons, with about 0.32% in the top ten. The material sequenced was memory CD8+ T cells sorted from blood. This sample's subset: CD45RO+ cells pooled with CCR7-negative TemRA cells. These receptors came from a man between 25 and 39 years old in good health.

The CDR3 reads CASSSFSTSYYEQYF. The CDR3 DNA reads TGTGCCAGCAGCTCCTTTTCGACTAGCTACTACGAGCAGTACTTC. The chain carries TRBV7-9 and TRBJ2-7; 7 positions agree with TRBD2. The CDR3 extends over 15 amino acids. Losses at the gene ends were 4 bases for V and 3 bases for J; bases not matched to a gene: 9. The germline V gene has CDR1 SEHNR and CDR2 FQNEAQ (reference sequence). Filled out from reference TRBV7-9 and TRBJ2-7, the complete variable domain reads DTGVSQNPRHKITKRGQNVTFRCDPISEHNRLYWYRQTLGQGPEFLTYFQNEAQLEKSRLLSDRFSAERPKGSFSTLEIQRTEQGDSAMYLCASSSFSTSYYEQYFGPGTRLTVT.

The genes are TRBV6-1 and TRBJ2-5, with D uncertain. This CDR3 has 16 amino acids. With 1 base removed from V and 5 bases from J, the gap between germline ends came to 17 bases. Germline V gene lookup returns CDR1 MNHNS and CDR2 SASEGT. CDR3 sequence (DNA): TGTGCCAGCAGTGAAGATGGGGTTTTAGTTCGGGAGACCCAGTACTTC. The encoded protein is CASSEDGVLVRETQYF.

This chain links TRBV30 with TRBJ2-7; TRBD1 agrees at 9 bases. The CDR3 covers 15 residues. The trim removed 0 bases at V and 4 bases at J, leaving 7 bases unmatched. The germline CDR1 and CDR2 sequences are GTSNPN and SVGIG (reference sequence). The CDR3 region has the DNA TGTGCCTGGAGTGTACGGGGGACAGGGCCTTACGAGCAGTACTTC. This codes for CAWSVRGTGPYEQYF.

Only a few counts were recorded for this clone. The CDR3 nucleotides read TGTGCCAGCATTCAAGCGGGGAGCTCCTACGAGCAGTACTTC. It encodes CASIQAGSSYEQYF. The genes are TRBV6-6 and TRBJ2-7; the match to TRBD2 covers 7 bases. The CDR3 totals 14 residues. Germline V CDR1 and CDR2: MNHNY, SVGAGI (reference sequence). The junction had 6 bases not matched to a gene; V was cut back by 7 bases and J by 0 bases.

V usage is TRBV6-1 and J usage is TRBJ2-5; 7 bases are a match to TRBD2. Germline-derived CDR1 and CDR2 are MNHNS and SASEGT. After removal of 7 bases from V and 1 base from J, the junction contained 9 bases not matched to a gene. The CDR3 spans 15 residues. The CDR3 DNA reads as TGTGCCAGCAACGGGATTACTAGCGTCCAAGAGACCCAGTACTTC. Translating gives CASNGITSVQETQYF.

The chain recombines TRBV5-1 with TRBJ2-3; TRBD2 matches at 12 bases. With V trimmed by 0 bases and J by 1 base, 12 bases remained unmatched. The CDR3 is 20 amino acids. CDR1 SGHRS and CDR2 YFSETQ come from the germline V gene. The CDR3 bases are TGCGCCAGCAGCTTGGTCACCCGTTGGCTAGCGGGGGGGGGCACAGATACGCAGTATTTT. It yields the protein CASSLVTRWLAGGGTDTQYF.

The rearrangement joins TRBV19 to TRBJ2-1; D call uncertain. Trimming took 3 bases from V and 4 from J, leaving 16 bases between them. Looked up from germline, CDR1 is LNHDA and CDR2 is SQIVND (reference sequence). The CDR3 consists of 16 residues. CDR3 sequence: CASSIVSLADYNEQFF. The CDR3 region has the DNA TGTGCCAGTAGTATTGTTTCTTTGGCAGATTACAATGAGCAGTTCTTC.

The gene calls are TRBV19 and TRBJ1-1, with D uncertain. Germline assignment: CDR1 LNHDA and CDR2 SQIVND (reference sequence). Trimming removed 3 bases from V and 4 bases from J, with 15 bases in between. This CDR3 region has 15 residues. The CDR3 loop is CASSIPGSRGTEAFF. In DNA, the CDR3 is TGTGCCAGTAGTATTCCGGGGAGTCGAGGCACTGAAGCTTTCTTT.

In this sample, this clone turned up once. V is TRBV5-8 and J is TRBJ2-1; 12 nucleotides match TRBD1. CDR3 length: 16 residues. Germline trimming cut 4 bases from V and 3 bases from J; bases unmatched to any gene: 5. CDR1 is SGHTS, CDR2 YDEGEE, per germline. The CDR3 is CASSGGDRGHYNEQFF. CDR3 bases: TGTGCCAGCAGCGGCGGGGACAGGGGGCACTACAATGAGCAGTTCTTC.

A note on this clone: The same CDR3 is also encoded by other DNA sequences in this sample. The chain combines TRBV5-1 with TRBJ2-3; possible D gene TRBD1, 6 bases. CDR1 and CDR2 from the germline V gene are SGHRS and YFSETQ. The CDR3 loop spans 14 amino acids. Trimming pared 3 bases from V and 1 base from J, leaving 9 bases between. In nucleotides, the CDR3 is TGCGCCAGCAGCTCGGGACAAGGCACAGATACGCAGTATTTT. Translating gives CASSSGQGTDTQYF.

This clone was seen only once. The gene calls are TRBV4-2 and TRBJ1-1; no clear D. Trimming removed 0 bases at V and 2 bases at J, with 1 base between. This CDR3 comprises 12 residues. Germline lookup yields CDR1 LGHNA and CDR2 YNFKEQ. The CDR3 DNA follows: TGTGCCAGCAGCCAAGATAACACTGAAGCTTTCTTT. It translates to CASSQDNTEAFF.

The rearrangement links TRBV7-9 to TRBJ2-2; 11 positions match TRBD2. The CDR3 covers 17 residues. J lost 5 bases, V lost 7 bases, and 12 bases had no gene match. Germline V gene sequence: CDR1 SEHNR, CDR2 FQNEAQ (reference sequence). The CDR3 DNA reads TGTGCCAGCATCTCTTCCGGACTAGCGGGTGAGACCGGGGAGCTGTTTTTT. Protein sequence: CASISSGLAGETGELFF.

The rearrangement uses TRBV6-1 and TRBJ1-1; TRBD1 aligns across 8 bases. There are 15 residues in the CDR3. From germline, CDR1 is MNHNS and CDR2 SASEGT. J was trimmed by 1 base and V by 8 bases; bases with no gene match: 9. CDR3 in DNA: TGTGCCAGCCGAAGCACCGGGACAGGGAACACTGAAGCTTTCTTT. Translated: CASRSTGTGNTEAFF.

The count of this clone is one. The rearrangement joins TRBV14 to TRBJ2-1; TRBD2 aligns across 8 bases. After removal of 11 bases from V and 0 bases from J, the junction contained 3 bases not matched to a gene. In germline, CDR1 is SGHDN, CDR2 FVKESK. This CDR3 comprises 13 residues. The CDR3: CARGGHSYNEQFF. CDR3 bases: TGTGCCCGGGGGGGTCACTCCTACAATGAGCAGTTCTTC.

V and J are TRBV5-1 and TRBJ2-5; TRBD2 agrees at 9 bases. After removal of 0 bases from V and 5 bases from J, the junction contained 5 bases not matched to a gene. Looked up from germline, CDR1 is SGHRS and CDR2 is YFSETQ. The CDR3 spans 15 residues. The CDR3 loop reads CASSLGSGSGETQYF. As DNA, the CDR3 is TGCGCCAGCAGCTTGGGTAGCGGGAGTGGGGAGACCCAGTACTTC.

The rearrangement uses TRBV5-6 and TRBJ1-4; 9 nucleotides align to TRBD1. The CDR3 contains 13 residues. Germline lookup yields CDR1 SGHDT and CDR2 YYEEEE. V lost 4 bases to trimming and J lost 9 bases; unmatched junction nucleotides: 4. DNA of the CDR3: TGTGCCAGCAGCCAGGACAGGGGCAAAAAACTGTTTTTT. This translates into CASSQDRGKKLFF. Full variable domain (outside the CDR3, taken from reference TRBV5-6 and TRBJ1-4): DAGVTQSPTHLIKTRGQQVTLRCSPKSGHDTVSWYQQALGQGPQFIFQYYEEEERQRGNFPDRFSGHQFPNYSSELNVNALLLGDSALYLCASSQDRGKKLFFGSGTQLSVL.

As regards this clone: The sample has other DNA sequences that encode this CDR3 too. The rearrangement uses TRBV7-2 and TRBJ2-3, with D unclear. The CDR3 is made up of 12 amino acids. CDR1 and CDR2 (germline): SGHTA, FQGNSA. The V gene lost 4 bases and the J gene lost 2 bases, with 4 bases spanning the gap. CDR3 in amino acids: CASSSYTDTQYF. As DNA, the CDR3 is TGTGCCAGCAGCTCGTACACAGATACGCAGTATTTT.

In this sample, this clone turned up once. The V call is TRBV2, the J call TRBJ2-7; D gene uncertain. CDR1 is SNHLY and CDR2 is FYNNEI in the germline V gene. This CDR3 is built from 14 residues. V gave up 7 bases and J gave up 0 bases, with 13 bases separating them. CDR3 coding DNA: TGTGCCAGCATAGAACCAAAATCCTCCTACGAGCAGTACTTC. Protein product: CASIEPKSSYEQYF.

The gene calls are TRBV30 and TRBJ2-7, with D maybe TRBD2 (6 bases). CDR3 size: 12 residues. The germline V gene encodes CDR1 GTSNPN and CDR2 SVGIG (reference sequence). V shed 2 bases and J shed 7 bases, with 12 bases lying between them. The CDR3 sequence is CAWSTGGFEQYF. CDR3 DNA sequence: TGTGCCTGGAGTACCGGAGGGTTTGAGCAGTACTTC. Complete variable domain (other parts from reference TRBV30 and TRBJ2-7): SQTIHQWPATLVQPVGSPLSLECTVEGTSNPNLYWYRQAAGRGLQLLFYSVGIGQISSEVPQNLSASRPQDRQFILSSKKLLLSDSGFYLCAWSTGGFEQYFGPGTRLTVT.

The chain uses TRBV28 and TRBJ1-2, with D maybe TRBD1 (5 bases). Germline V CDR1 and CDR2: MDHEN, SYDVKM. CDR3 length: 13 residues. V lost 3 bases and J 6 bases, leaving 11 bases between the germline ends. As DNA, the CDR3 is TGTGCCAGCAGTTTCAGGGTAACGGATGGCTACACCTTC. This gives the protein CASSFRVTDGYTF.

The J gene is TRBJ1-1, the V gene TRBV29-1; D perhaps matches TRBD1 (5 bases). V shed 7 bases and J shed 7 bases, with 16 bases lying between them. Looked up from germline, CDR1 is SQVTM and CDR2 is ANQGSEA. CDR3 length: 12 residues. The CDR3 bases are TGCAGCGGTTTCGCGATAGGGGATGAAGCTTTCTTT. It is translated as CSGFAIGDEAFF.

The chain is built from TRBV27 and TRBJ2-2; TRBD1 is a possible D gene (5 bases). CDR1 is MNHEY, CDR2 SMNVEV, per germline (reference sequence). V dropped 2 bases and J dropped 4 bases, with 5 bases sitting between them. This CDR3 region has 13 residues. CDR3 amino acids: CASSLQGTGELFF. Here the CDR3 DNA reads TGTGCCAGCAGTTTACAGGGCACCGGGGAGCTGTTTTTT.

This chain joins TRBV10-2 and TRBJ2-1, with 7 bases that match TRBD2. The CDR3 consists of 15 residues. Germline assignment: CDR1 WSHSY and CDR2 SAAADI. V lost 2 bases to trimming and J lost 4 bases; unmatched junction nucleotides: 5. The CDR3 nucleotides read TGCGCCAGCAGTGAGCGAGCGGGGAAATACAATGAGCAGTTCTTC. Its translation is CASSERAGKYNEQFF.

The chain uses TRBV21-1 and TRBJ2-7; TRBD2, the D gene given by the table, was not confirmed from the DNA. TRBV21-1 is marked as a pseudogene. The CDR3 consists of 11 residues. The CDR3 reads CASSPIPLAGV. CDR3 sequence (DNA): TGTGCCAGCAGCCCTATCCCACTAGCGGGAGTC.

Concerning this clone itself: Other DNA sequences in this specimen translate into the identical CDR3. The chain recombines TRBV19 with TRBJ1-1; D call uncertain. CDR3 size: 13 residues. V shed 3 bases and J shed 1 base, with 6 bases lying between them. CDR1 and CDR2 from the germline V gene are LNHDA and SQIVND (reference sequence). CDR3 nucleotide sequence: TGTGCCAGTAGTATTCGCGGGAACACTGAAGCTTTCTTT. It codes for CASSIRGNTEAFF.

The chain is built from TRBV7-3 and TRBJ2-7; perhaps TRBD2 as D (5 bases). Germline CDR1 reads SGHTA; CDR2 reads FQGTGA. CDR3 size: 13 residues. V was clipped by 2 bases and J by 7 bases, with 12 bases between them. This chain's CDR3 is CASSLFSEGEQYF. CDR3 coding DNA: TGTGCCAGCAGCTTATTCAGTGAGGGAGAGCAGTACTTC.

V usage is TRBV4-1 and J usage is TRBJ2-1, with 9 bases that match TRBD2. The germline CDR1 and CDR2 sequences are MGHRA and YSYEKL. Losses at the gene ends were 0 bases for V and 5 bases for J; bases not matched to a gene: 11. This CDR3 comprises 18 residues. CDR3 DNA: TGCGCCAGCAGCCAAGACGGGTTAGCTAGCGGGATTAACAATGAGCAGTTCTTC. Residues: CASSQDGLASGINNEQFF.

This chain uses TRBV19 with TRBJ1-4; D not certain. V was pared by 6 bases and J by 5 bases, with 16 bases between. Germline CDR1 is LNHDA and CDR2 is SQIVND (reference sequence). This CDR3 is 15 amino acids long. The CDR3 reads CASSLMGSRNEKLFF. CDR3 DNA: TGTGCCAGTAGCTTAATGGGAAGTCGAAATGAAAAACTGTTTTTT.

The genes are TRBV4-1 and TRBJ2-1; 8 bases agree with TRBD2. Per germline, CDR1 MGHRA and CDR2 YSYEKL. The trim removed 4 bases at V and 1 base at J, leaving 6 bases unmatched. The CDR3 has 16 amino acids. The CDR3 sequence: CASSPTGLASYNEQFF. The CDR3 nucleotides are TGCGCCAGCAGCCCCACAGGACTAGCATCCTACAATGAGCAGTTCTTC.

DNA of the CDR3: TGTGCCAGCAGAGTGGCGGACTCCTACGAGCAGTACTTC. As protein: CASRVADSYEQYF. The V call is TRBV28, the J call TRBJ2-7; the D is unclear. There are 13 residues in the CDR3. Germline V gene lookup returns CDR1 MDHEN and CDR2 SYDVKM. V was shortened by 6 bases and J by 0 bases, with 9 bases between the two germline ends.